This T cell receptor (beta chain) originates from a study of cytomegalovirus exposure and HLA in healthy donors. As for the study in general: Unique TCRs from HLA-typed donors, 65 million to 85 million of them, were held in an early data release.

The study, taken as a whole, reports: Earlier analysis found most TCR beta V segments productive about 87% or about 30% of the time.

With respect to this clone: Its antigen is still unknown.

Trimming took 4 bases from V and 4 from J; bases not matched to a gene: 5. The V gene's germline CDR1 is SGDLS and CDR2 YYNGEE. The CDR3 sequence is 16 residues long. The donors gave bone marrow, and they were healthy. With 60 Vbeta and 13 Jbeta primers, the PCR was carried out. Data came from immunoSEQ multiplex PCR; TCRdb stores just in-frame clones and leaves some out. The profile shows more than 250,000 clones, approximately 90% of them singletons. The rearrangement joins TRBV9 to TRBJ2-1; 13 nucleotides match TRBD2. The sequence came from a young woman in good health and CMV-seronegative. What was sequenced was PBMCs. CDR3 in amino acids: CASSTRLAGGYNEQFF. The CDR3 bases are TGTGCCAGCAGCACCCGACTAGCGGGGGGATACAATGAGCAGTTCTTC.